A selection of T cell receptor beta chains follows, all from one sample in a study of T cells in Graves' hyperthyroidism and ophthalmopathy. TCRdb re-called the multiplex PCR reads with MiXCR, one entry per CDR3 protein. The sample has under 350,000 distinct CDR3 sequences, roughly an eighth seen once. Sequencing input: blood. These receptors all stem from a woman in her 40s with Graves' hyperthyroidism. Both conserved end residues are part of each CDR3. D genes are given only for firm matches. Not every row has a clone size; where given, it reads once, few, many or a size class.

j_call: TRBJ1-1
d_call: -
clone_size: few
v_call: TRBV27
cdr3_aa: CASSSRWTEAFF
cdr3_nt: TGTGCCAGCAGTTCTAGGTGGACTGAAGCTTTCTTT

j_call: TRBJ2-2
d_call: TRBD1
clone_size: -
v_call: TRBV5-1
cdr3_aa: CASSASIGTVGTGELFF
cdr3_nt: TGCGCCAGCAGCGCCTCCATCGGGACAGTCGGCACCGGGGAGCTGTTTTTT

j_call: TRBJ2-2
d_call: -
clone_size: few
v_call: TRBV20-1
cdr3_aa: CSARWPTGELFF
cdr3_nt: TGCAGTGCTAGGTGGCCTACCGGGGAGCTGTTTTTT

j_call: TRBJ2-7
d_call: -
clone_size: many
v_call: TRBV28
cdr3_aa: CASSLPAGGYEQYF
cdr3_nt: TGTGCCAGCAGTTTACCAGCGGGTGGATACGAGCAGTACTTC

j_call: TRBJ2-1
d_call: -
clone_size: many
v_call: TRBV7-9
cdr3_aa: CASSRPNRANEQFF
cdr3_nt: TGTGCCAGCAGCCGACCCAACAGGGCGAATGAGCAGTTCTTC

j_call: TRBJ1-5
d_call: -
clone_size: -
v_call: TRBV19
cdr3_aa: CASSMQQGTNQPQHF
cdr3_nt: TGTGCCAGTAGTATGCAGCAGGGGACCAATCAGCCCCAGCATTTT

j_call: TRBJ2-7
d_call: TRBD2
clone_size: many
v_call: TRBV6-2/TRBV6-3
cdr3_aa: CASSSRGSGKAYEQYF
cdr3_nt: TGTGCCAGCAGCTCCCGGGGTAGCGGGAAGGCCTACGAGCAGTACTTC

j_call: TRBJ2-3
d_call: TRBD2
clone_size: many
v_call: TRBV30
cdr3_aa: CAWSVRGRASDTQYF
cdr3_nt: TGTGCCTGGAGTGTACGAGGGAGGGCTTCAGATACGCAGTATTTT

j_call: TRBJ2-5
d_call: -
clone_size: many
v_call: TRBV28
cdr3_aa: CASSLSGARGETQYF
cdr3_nt: TGTGCCAGCAGTTTATCGGGGGCGCGGGGAGAGACCCAGTACTTC

j_call: TRBJ2-1
d_call: -
clone_size: few
v_call: TRBV6-1
cdr3_aa: CASKLASEQFF
cdr3_nt: TGTGCCAGCAAGCTGGCCAGTGAGCAGTTCTTC

j_call: TRBJ1-5
d_call: -
clone_size: many
v_call: TRBV6-1
cdr3_aa: CASTGLRPEAPYSNQPQHF
cdr3_nt: TGTGCCAGCACAGGCTTACGTCCCGAAGCGCCTTATAGCAATCAGCCCCAGCATTTT

j_call: TRBJ2-1
d_call: TRBD2
clone_size: -
v_call: TRBV3-1
cdr3_aa: CATKPSGTTFYNEQFF
cdr3_nt: TGTGCCACCAAACCGTCCGGGACTACCTTCTACAATGAGCAGTTCTTC

j_call: TRBJ1-1
d_call: TRBD1
clone_size: -
v_call: TRBV27
cdr3_aa: CASSRQGSVTEAFF
cdr3_nt: TGTGCCAGCAGTAGACAGGGGTCGGTCACTGAAGCTTTCTTT

j_call: TRBJ2-2
d_call: TRBD1
clone_size: -
v_call: TRBV28
cdr3_aa: CASRAIDRVVGELFF
cdr3_nt: TGTGCCAGCAGGGCGATCGACAGGGTGGTCGGGGAGCTGTTTTTT

j_call: TRBJ2-1
d_call: TRBD1
clone_size: few
v_call: TRBV5-4
cdr3_aa: CASSTPDRGLYNEQFF
cdr3_nt: TGTGCCAGCAGTACTCCAGACAGGGGCCTATACAATGAGCAGTTCTTC

j_call: TRBJ1-5
d_call: -
clone_size: few
v_call: TRBV19
cdr3_aa: CASTPPPLRDSNQPQHF
cdr3_nt: TGTGCCAGTACCCCACCCCCCCTCAGGGATAGCAATCAGCCCCAGCATTTT

j_call: TRBJ1-1
d_call: -
clone_size: many
v_call: TRBV7-9
cdr3_aa: CASSLGVSMNTEAFF
cdr3_nt: TGTGCCAGCAGCTTAGGGGTCAGCATGAACACTGAAGCTTTCTTT

j_call: TRBJ2-1
d_call: TRBD2
clone_size: -
v_call: TRBV12-3/TRBV12-4
cdr3_aa: CASSLLPGLAGLNEQFF
cdr3_nt: TGTGCCAGCAGTTTACTCCCCGGACTAGCGGGCCTCAATGAGCAGTTCTTC

j_call: TRBJ2-7
d_call: TRBD2
clone_size: many
v_call: TRBV3-1
cdr3_aa: CASSQAGGPGYEQYF
cdr3_nt: TGTGCCAGCAGCCAAGCGGGAGGGCCGGGGTACGAGCAGTACTTC

j_call: TRBJ2-2
d_call: -
clone_size: many
v_call: TRBV19
cdr3_aa: CASSAPGPGELFF
cdr3_nt: TGTGCCAGTAGTGCCCCGGGGCCTGGGGAGCTGTTTTTT

j_call: TRBJ1-1
d_call: -
clone_size: many
v_call: TRBV27
cdr3_aa: CASSLWGSGPEAFF
cdr3_nt: TGTGCCAGCAGTTTATGGGGGTCCGGCCCTGAAGCTTTCTTT

j_call: TRBJ2-1
d_call: TRBD2
clone_size: many
v_call: TRBV7-2
cdr3_aa: CASSFGSGRMDEQFF
cdr3_nt: TGTGCCAGCAGCTTTGGTAGCGGGAGGATGGATGAGCAGTTCTTC

j_call: TRBJ2-7
d_call: TRBD1
clone_size: few
v_call: TRBV19
cdr3_aa: CASSRAPAGTGVHEQYF
cdr3_nt: TGTGCCAGTAGTAGAGCCCCCGCCGGGACAGGGGTGCACGAGCAGTACTTC

j_call: TRBJ1-4
d_call: TRBD1
clone_size: many
v_call: TRBV5-1
cdr3_aa: CASSLTKQGSNEKLFF
cdr3_nt: TGCGCCAGCAGCTTGACGAAACAGGGGAGCAATGAAAAACTGTTTTTT

j_call: TRBJ1-3
d_call: -
clone_size: -
v_call: TRBV6-2/TRBV6-3
cdr3_aa: CASSYSKSTHWNTIYF
cdr3_nt: TGTGCCAGCAGTTACTCGAAGTCGACACACTGGAACACCATATATTTT

j_call: TRBJ2-1
d_call: -
clone_size: -
v_call: TRBV14
cdr3_aa: CASSQNFMLFAQNEQFF
cdr3_nt: TGTGCCAGCAGCCAAAATTTTATGCTATTTGCCCAGAATGAGCAGTTCTTC

j_call: TRBJ1-1
d_call: -
clone_size: many
v_call: TRBV6-1
cdr3_aa: CASRGARDTEAFF
cdr3_nt: TGTGCCAGCAGGGGGGCCCGGGACACTGAAGCTTTCTTT

j_call: TRBJ2-1
d_call: -
clone_size: -
v_call: TRBV20-1
cdr3_aa: CSARTVGTMYNEQFF
cdr3_nt: TGCAGTGCTAGGACGGTGGGGACAATGTACAATGAGCAGTTCTTC

j_call: TRBJ1-5
d_call: TRBD1
clone_size: many
v_call: TRBV6-6
cdr3_aa: CASSYSWTGSNQPQHF
cdr3_nt: TGTGCCAGCAGTTACTCCTGGACAGGCAGCAATCAGCCCCAGCATTTT

j_call: TRBJ2-1
d_call: TRBD1
clone_size: many
v_call: TRBV11-2
cdr3_aa: CASSPRQGPHREQFF
cdr3_nt: TGTGCCAGCAGCCCCCGACAGGGACCCCACCGGGAGCAGTTCTTC

j_call: TRBJ1-1
d_call: -
clone_size: many
v_call: TRBV2
cdr3_aa: CASNQEPNTEAFF
cdr3_nt: TGTGCCAGCAACCAGGAACCCAACACTGAAGCTTTCTTT

j_call: TRBJ1-3
d_call: -
clone_size: many
v_call: TRBV27
cdr3_aa: CASRVTFSGNTIYF
cdr3_nt: TGTGCCAGCAGGGTGACATTTTCTGGAAACACCATATATTTT

j_call: TRBJ2-3
d_call: -
clone_size: few
v_call: TRBV9
cdr3_aa: CASSVVAASTDTQYF
cdr3_nt: TGTGCCAGCAGCGTAGTTGCGGCAAGCACAGATACGCAGTATTTT

j_call: TRBJ1-1
d_call: -
clone_size: many
v_call: TRBV7-9
cdr3_aa: CASSFRPGGRVTEAFF
cdr3_nt: TGTGCCAGCAGCTTCAGACCTGGGGGGAGGGTCACTGAAGCTTTCTTT

j_call: TRBJ1-5
d_call: -
clone_size: few
v_call: TRBV20-1
cdr3_aa: CSVGEAPNQPQHF
cdr3_nt: TGCAGTGTAGGCGAGGCCCCCAATCAGCCCCAGCATTTT

j_call: TRBJ2-1
d_call: TRBD1
clone_size: few
v_call: TRBV7-9
cdr3_aa: CASSSPEQGFYNEQFF
cdr3_nt: TGTGCCAGCAGCTCCCCTGAACAGGGGTTTTACAATGAGCAGTTCTTC